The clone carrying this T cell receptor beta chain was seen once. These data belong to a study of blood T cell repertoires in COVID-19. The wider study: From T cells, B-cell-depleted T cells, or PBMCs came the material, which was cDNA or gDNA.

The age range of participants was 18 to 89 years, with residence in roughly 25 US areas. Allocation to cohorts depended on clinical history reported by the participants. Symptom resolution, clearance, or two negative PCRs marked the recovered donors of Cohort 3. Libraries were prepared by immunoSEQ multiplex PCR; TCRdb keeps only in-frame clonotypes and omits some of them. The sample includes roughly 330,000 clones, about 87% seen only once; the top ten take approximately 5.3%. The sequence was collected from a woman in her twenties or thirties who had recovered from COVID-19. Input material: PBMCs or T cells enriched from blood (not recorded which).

CDR3 coding DNA: TGTGCCAGTGTAAACTCCCTGAGGGGGGGTAGGGATGGTGAGCAGTTCTTC. This gives the protein CASVNSLRGGRDGEQFF. The chain has TRBV19 and TRBJ2-1; TRBD2 is a possible D gene (7 bases). V was shortened by 8 bases and J by 9 bases, with 29 bases between the two germline ends. The CDR3 runs to 17 residues. Germline V gives CDR1 LNHDA, CDR2 SQIVND (reference sequence).